One TCR beta chain is described in this entry. The sample belongs to a study of blood T cell repertoires in COVID-19. Germline V gene sequence: CDR1 ENHRY, CDR2 SYGVKD. V was shortened by 6 bases and J by 8 bases, with 11 bases between the two germline ends. The CDR3 loop spans 12 amino acids. In the original workflow: Amplifying reference gene primers gave estimates of nucleated cell counts. TCRdb keeps only in-frame clones here, not all; method: immunoSEQ multiplex PCR. The V and J calls and clone size were taken over from that table, and D and trimming were inferred from the DNA. Of about 330,000 clones in the sample, 88% were seen once.

This clonotype was sampled from a man in his thirties or forties who had recovered from COVID-19. What was sequenced was PBMCs or T cells enriched from blood (not recorded which). This chain uses TRBV10-3 with TRBJ2-1; TRBD2 might be the D (5 bases). The CDR3 is CAISLSAHEQFF. The DNA of the CDR3 is TGTGCCATCAGCCTTAGCGCCCATGAGCAGTTCTTC.